These T cell receptor beta chains were read from a single sample in a study of cytomegalovirus exposure and HLA in healthy donors. The protocol was immunoSEQ multiplex PCR, while the TCRdb copy is restricted to in-frame clones and leaves out a portion. The sample has about 170,000 clones; 75% to 80% are singletons. Sequenced: PBMCs. Receptors were obtained from a woman aged 45-60 years in good health and CMV-seropositive. The CDR3 runs from the conserved cysteine through the conserved F or W. D genes are given only for firm matches. The listing skips clone size in some rows; elsewhere it reads once, few, many or a size class.

V	J	D	size	DNA	CDR3
TRBV7-9	TRBJ2-5	-	-	TGTGCCAGCGGTCGGGTAGGGGGAGCTGAGACCCAGTACTTC	CASGRVGGAETQYF
TRBV7-9	TRBJ1-1	TRBD1	-	TGTGCCAGCAGCTCACGACAGGGGCCCCTGAATACTGAAGCTTTCTTT	CASSSRQGPLNTEAFF
TRBV7-9	TRBJ1-5	-	-	TGTGCCAGCAGCTTTGGCGGGGGTGGCAATCAGCCCCAGCATTTT	CASSFGGGGNQPQHF
TRBV5-6	TRBJ2-1	TRBD2	-	TGTGCCAGCCGCTATCGGGGAGGGTCTTACAATGAGCAGTTCTTC	CASRYRGGSYNEQFF
TRBV7-3	TRBJ2-7	-	-	TGTGCCAGCAGCCCCCGCGCGGCACTCTCCTACGAGCAGTACTTC	CASSPRAALSYEQYF
TRBV27	TRBJ2-7	-	-	TGTGCCAGCAAATCGGCAGGAAGCTCCTACGAGCAGTACTTC	CASKSAGSSYEQYF
TRBV29-1	TRBJ2-5	-	-	TGCAGCGTTGGGGCAGCACAAGAGACCCAGTACTTC	CSVGAAQETQYF
TRBV5-4	TRBJ2-3	-	-	TGTGCCAGCAGCCAAGACAGTCCTAGCACAGATACGCAGTATTTT	CASSQDSPSTDTQYF
TRBV4-1	TRBJ2-7	TRBD1	few	TGCGCCAGCAGCCAAGAAGGGACAGGGTGGACCTACGAGCAGTACTTC	CASSQEGTGWTYEQYF
TRBV7-2	TRBJ2-7	-	once	TGTGCCAGCAGCGGGGGGGCTACCTCATTCTACGAGCAGTACTTC	CASSGGATSFYEQYF
TRBV5-4	TRBJ2-5	TRBD1	-	TGTGCCAGCAGCTTGGGGACAGGGCACCCTCCGGAGACCCAGTACTTC	CASSLGTGHPPETQYF
TRBV18	TRBJ2-3	TRBD1	-	TGTGCCAGCTCGACTGCGGGACAGGGGGCCGCCCAATTT	CASSTAGQGAAQF
TRBV27	TRBJ2-7	TRBD1	few	TGTGCCAGCAAAGCGCCGGGACAGGGACTGAACGAGCAGTACTTC	CASKAPGQGLNEQYF
TRBV5-6	TRBJ2-1	-	-	TGTGCCAGCAGCCAATTCCTTAACAGGGAGGGTTCCTTAGATGAGCAGTTCTTC	CASSQFLNREGSLDEQFF
TRBV28	TRBJ1-1	TRBD1	-	TGTGCCAGCAGTTTACAGGGGGGCGGGTACACTGAAGCTTTCTTT	CASSLQGGGYTEAFF
TRBV11-2	TRBJ2-1	-	-	TGTGCCAGCAGTAGGCGGAGGGTGGACAATGAGCAGTTCTTC	CASSRRRVDNEQFF
TRBV2	TRBJ1-2	-	once	TGTGCCAGCGGAACAGGGATCCTTAACTATGGCTACACCTTC	CASGTGILNYGYTF